This T cell receptor (beta chain) comes out of a study of OX40 agonist ivuxolimab in advanced cancers. Study summary: The patients got ivuxolimab, which is an agonistic anti-OX40 (CD134) antibody. Melanoma, hepatocellular carcinoma, head and neck or renal cell cancer occurred in dose-escalation patients. It was permissible to have had prior anti-PD-1, anti-PD-L1 or anti-CTLA-4 therapy, and around 43% had some. Study-wide results and caveats: At doses 0.1 to 3.0 mg/kg, CD4+ and CD8+ clones expanded.

This clone has only one observation. The target antigen is unknown. This CDR3 spans 16 amino acids. V was pared by 4 bases and J by 3 bases, with 10 bases of the junction left unmatched. Looked up from germline, CDR1 is SGDLS and CDR2 is YYNGEE. The data were produced by immunoSEQ multiplex PCR, yet TCRdb's version contains in-frame clones alone and is incomplete. The table records about 52,000 clones, roughly 93% of them present only once. This TCR came from an adult with an advanced solid tumor such as melanoma, head and neck, liver or kidney cancer. The sequenced sample was CD4+ or CD8+ T cells sorted from blood, obtained in a trial of the OX40 agonist ivuxolimab. J is TRBJ2-1 and V is TRBV9; 7 bases align to TRBD2. CDR3 loop: CASSLSPSGDYNEQFF. Written as DNA, the CDR3 is TGTGCCAGCAGCCTAAGCCCTAGCGGAGACTACAATGAGCAGTTCTTC.